This T cell receptor (beta chain) emerged from a study of T-cell memory formation after mild COVID-19. About the research overall: TCR clusters were largely donor specific.

MiXCR, run by TCRdb on the 5' RACE reads, gives a single entry per CDR3 protein. Among more than 85,000 distinct CDR3 sequences, roughly 11% were seen once, and the ten largest hold approximately 39%. This clonotype was seen a few times. The target antigen is unknown. General study points: Pre-infection memory already had some responding clones, implying cross-reactive memory joined.

The sequence derives from a man between 18 and 29 years old who had mild COVID-19 (a few samples of this study predate the infection). Cell type and time point are not known. What was sequenced was PBMCs or a T cell subset sorted from them (not recorded which).

DNA for the CDR3: TGTGCCAGCAGCTTAGGCCGTCAGGGGAGGGAGACCCAGTACTTC. This translates into CASSLGRQGRETQYF. The chain is built from TRBV13 and TRBJ2-5, with D tentatively TRBD1 or TRBD2 (6 bases each). CDR1 and CDR2 (germline): PRHDT, FYEKMQ (reference sequence). This CDR3 has 15 amino acids. V lost 0 bases to trimming and J lost 5 bases, with 13 bases between them.